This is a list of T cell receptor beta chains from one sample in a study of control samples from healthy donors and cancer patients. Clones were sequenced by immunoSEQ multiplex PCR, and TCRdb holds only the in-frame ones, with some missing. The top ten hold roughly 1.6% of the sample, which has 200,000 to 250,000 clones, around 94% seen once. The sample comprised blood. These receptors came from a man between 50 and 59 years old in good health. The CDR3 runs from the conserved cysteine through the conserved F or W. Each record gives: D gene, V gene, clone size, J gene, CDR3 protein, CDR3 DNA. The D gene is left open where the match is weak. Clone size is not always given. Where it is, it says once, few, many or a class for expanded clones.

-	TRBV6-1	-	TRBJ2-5	CASSETAAETQYF	TGTGCCAGCAGTGAAACGGCGGCGGAGACCCAGTACTTC
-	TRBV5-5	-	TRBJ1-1	CASSTQGFTEAFF	TGTGCCAGCAGCACACAGGGTTTCACTGAAGCTTTCTTT
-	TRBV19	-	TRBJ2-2	CASTIVTGNTGELFF	TGTGCCAGTACTATCGTGACAGGGAACACCGGGGAGCTGTTTTTT
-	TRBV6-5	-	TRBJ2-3	CASSYSSERAVDTQYF	TGTGCCAGCAGTTACTCGAGTGAGCGGGCGGTAGATACGCAGTATTTT
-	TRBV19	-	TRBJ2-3	CASSNGVLGTDTQYF	TGTGCCAGTAGTAATGGGGTTCTGGGCACAGATACGCAGTATTTT
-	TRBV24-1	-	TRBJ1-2	CATSDLQQDRTYGYTF	TGTGCCACCAGTGATTTGCAACAGGACAGAACCTATGGCTACACCTTC
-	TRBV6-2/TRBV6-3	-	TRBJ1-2	CASSSLTGNGYTF	TGTGCCAGCAGTTCTCTTACAGGGAATGGCTACACCTTC
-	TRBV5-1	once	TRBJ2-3	CASSLVGAGTQNF	-
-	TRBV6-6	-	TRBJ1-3	CASSRTFGQNSGNTIYF	TGTGCCAGCAGCCGAACTTTCGGACAGAACTCTGGAAACACCATATATTTT
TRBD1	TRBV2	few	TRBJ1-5	CAGTGELNQPQHF	TGTGCCGGTACAGGGGAACTCAATCAGCCCCAGCATTTT
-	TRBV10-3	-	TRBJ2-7	CAIRGEGVGYEQYF	TGTGCCATCAGGGGGGAGGGGGTAGGTTACGAGCAGTACTTC
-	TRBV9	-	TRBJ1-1	CASSPGEGNTEAFF	TGTGCCAGCAGCCCGGGGGAGGGGAACACTGAAGCTTTCTTT
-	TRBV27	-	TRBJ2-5	CASSTSAIQETQYF	TGTGCCAGCAGTACGAGTGCGATCCAAGAGACCCAGTACTTC
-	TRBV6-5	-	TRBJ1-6	CASSYGQTYNSPLHF	TGTGCCAGCAGTTACGGACAGACCTATAATTCACCCCTCCACTTT
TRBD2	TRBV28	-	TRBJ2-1	CASSWGSGGFYNEQFF	TGTGCCAGCAGCTGGGGCAGCGGGGGGTTTTACAATGAGCAGTTCTTC
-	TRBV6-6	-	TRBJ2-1	CASSLDYPREQFF	TGTGCCAGCAGTTTGGACTATCCCAGGGAGCAGTTCTTC
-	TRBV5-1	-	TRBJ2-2	CASSLPSPNTGELFF	TGCGCCAGCAGCTTGCCAAGCCCGAACACCGGGGAGCTGTTTTTT
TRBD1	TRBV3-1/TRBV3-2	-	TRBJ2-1	CASSSRDRAYNEQFF	TGTGCCAGCAGCTCCCGGGACAGGGCCTACAATGAGCAGTTCTTC
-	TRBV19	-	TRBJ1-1	CASSIVLGPFGTEAFF	TGTGCCAGTAGTATAGTTCTGGGACCTTTTGGGACTGAAGCTTTCTTT
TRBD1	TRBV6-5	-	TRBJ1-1	CASRKTGLMNTEAFF	TGTGCCAGCAGGAAGACAGGGCTTATGAACACTGAAGCTTTCTTT
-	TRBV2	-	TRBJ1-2	CASRITLDGYTF	TGTGCCAGCAGGATTACCTTGGATGGCTACACCTTC
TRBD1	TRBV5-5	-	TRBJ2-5	CASSLVATGGLKETQYF	TGTGCCAGCAGCTTGGTAGCGACAGGGGGCTTGAAAGAGACCCAGTACTTC
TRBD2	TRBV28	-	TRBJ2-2	CASSLWRGKRGEYTGELFF	TGTGCCAGCAGTTTATGGCGGGGAAAGCGGGGGGAATACACCGGGGAGCTGTTTTTT
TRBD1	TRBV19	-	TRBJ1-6	CASSIAGTGGNSPLHF	TGTGCCAGTAGTATAGCCGGGACAGGGGGGAATTCACCCCTCCACTTT
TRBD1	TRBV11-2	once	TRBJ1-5	CASSLGQGNNQPQHF	TGTGCCAGCAGTCTGGGACAGGGAAACAATCAGCCCCAGCATTTT
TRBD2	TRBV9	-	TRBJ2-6	CASSPGGGPLRGANVLTF	TGTGCCAGCAGCCCGGGAGGGGGTCCGCTCCGTGGGGCCAACGTCCTGACTTTC
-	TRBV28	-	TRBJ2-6	CASSLSPSTVSDVLTF	TGTGCCAGCAGTTTGAGCCCCTCGACTGTAAGCGACGTCCTGACTTTC
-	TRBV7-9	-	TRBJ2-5	CASSLRSYFRETQYF	TGTGCCAGCAGCTTACGATCTTACTTTCGGGAGACCCAGTACTTC
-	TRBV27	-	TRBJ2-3	CASSSYTTLGTSTDTQYF	TGTGCCAGCAGTTCCTACACCACTTTAGGGACTTCCACAGATACGCAGTATTTT
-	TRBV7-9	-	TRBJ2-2	CASSFGRVGELFF	TGTGCCAGCAGCTTTGGTAGAGTCGGGGAGCTGTTTTTT
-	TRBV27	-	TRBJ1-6	CASSLNGGLVSPLHF	TGTGCCAGCAGTTTAAACGGGGGGCTCGTTTCACCCCTCCACTTT